This T cell receptor (beta chain) comes out of a study of T cells in Graves' hyperthyroidism and ophthalmopathy. Germline trimming cut 3 bases from V and 5 bases from J; bases unmatched to any gene: 6. This CDR3 has 14 residues. The germline V gene encodes CDR1 MDHEN and CDR2 SYDVKM. TCR beta CDR3 sequences were amplified from RNA transcripts. The TCR CDR3 was amplified in a first-round RT-PCR using the HTBI primer set. TCRdb itself ran the multiplex PCR reads through MiXCR, one entry per CDR3 protein. The data contain under 550,000 distinct CDR3 sequences, 20% of them singletons. This clonotype was recorded many times.

Sequencing input: blood. This receptor was taken from a middle-aged man with Graves' ophthalmopathy. The J gene is TRBJ2-7, the V gene TRBV28, with 8 bases matching TRBD1. The CDR3 region has the DNA TGTGCCAGCAGTTTTCAGGGGGCAGGGGACGAGCAGTACTTC. It encodes CASSFQGAGDEQYF.